These 19 T cell receptor beta chains were sequenced from one sample in a study of beta chain features in type 1 diabetes. Overall study results and limits: Patients with Type 1 diabetes showed moderately but significantly shorter TCRB CDR3s in all four CD4+ subsets.

Their antigens remain unidentified. Since all of the isolated RNA was reverse transcribed, expressed TCRB transcripts were what got sequenced. Generated by immunoSEQ multiplex PCR, the TCRdb table keeps only in-frame clones and is missing some. The sample consists of a few hundred thousand clones, 8.5% to 10% of them appearing once. The sequenced sample consisted of central memory CD4+ T cells from blood. Receptor source: a man aged 30 to 39 with type 1 diabetes.

The chain recombines TRBV13 with TRBJ2-5; tentatively, D is TRBD1 or TRBD2 (5 bases each). CDR1 and CDR2 (germline): PRHDT, FYEKMQ (reference sequence). The CDR3 sequence is 14 residues long. Trimming left V 1 base short and J 7 bases short, with 13 bases between. This CDR3 reads CASSLVGGSGTQYF. The CDR3 coding sequence is TGTGCCAGCAGCTTAGTTGGGGGAAGTGGGACCCAGTACTTC.

This chain links TRBV7-2 with TRBJ2-7, with D perhaps being TRBD1 or TRBD2 (5 bases each). Trimming stripped 5 bases from V and 2 bases from J, with 13 bases between. This CDR3 contains 14 residues. Germline V gives CDR1 SGHTA, CDR2 FQGNSA. The CDR3 nucleotides are TGTGCCAGCAGCACCGAGGGACCAGCCTACGAGCAGTACTTC. Its protein is CASSTEGPAYEQYF.

CDR3 loop: CASSFQGPSYNEQFF. For the CDR3, the DNA is TGTGCCAGCAGCTTCCAGGGGCCCTCCTACAATGAGCAGTTCTTC. The chain employs TRBV11-2 and TRBJ2-1; tentatively, D is TRBD1 (6 bases). Looked up from germline, CDR1 is SGHAT and CDR2 is FQNNGV. CDR3 length: 15 amino acids. V was trimmed by 3 bases and J by 0 bases, leaving 9 bases between them.

This clone was counted between two and nine times. The rearrangement joins TRBV2 to TRBJ2-1, with unresolved D. Germline-derived CDR1 and CDR2 are SNHLY and FYNNEI. V shed 0 bases and J shed 14 bases, with 8 bases lying between them. The CDR3 sequence is 11 residues long. The CDR3 spells CASSEAGKEFF. CDR3 nucleotides: TGTGCCAGCAGTGAAGCGGGGAAGGAGTTCTTC.

With regard to this clone: A read error may explain this, as a much larger clone is one base away. V and J are TRBV27 and TRBJ1-3, with 9 bases identical to TRBD1. The junction had 21 bases not matched to a gene; V was cut back by 6 bases and J by 0 bases. CDR3 size: 21 residues. Germline V gene data show CDR1 as MNHEY and CDR2 as SMNVEV (reference sequence). CDR3 loop: CASSFPRLGDREGDSGNTIYF. CDR3 coding DNA: TGTGCCAGCAGCTTTCCTCGACTAGGGGACAGGGAGGGGGACTCTGGAAACACCATATATTTT.

This clone was picked up a small number of times. The chain links TRBV29-1 to TRBJ2-5; no definite D call. CDR1 SQVTM and CDR2 ANQGSEA come from the germline V gene. The CDR3 extends over 11 amino acids. Deletions cut 8 bases from V and 5 bases from J, with 12 bases between. The CDR3 region is CSSVNPETQYF. CDR3 nucleotide sequence: TGCAGCTCAGTCAACCCCGAGACCCAGTACTTC.

This clone was seen a handful of times. The V gene is TRBV7-2, the J gene TRBJ1-3; no firm D call. Germline CDR1 and CDR2: SGHTA and FQGNSA. The CDR3 contains 13 residues. The germline V and J ends were trimmed by 1 base and 2 bases, with 3 bases remaining between them. CDR3 protein: CASSLVTGNTIYF. As DNA, the CDR3 is TGTGCCAGCAGCTTAGTTACTGGAAACACCATATATTTT.

This rearrangement joins TRBV5-1 to TRBJ1-1, with 11 bases lining up with TRBD1. Germline V gene sequence: CDR1 SGHRS, CDR2 YFSETQ. V gave up 1 base and J gave up 3 bases; unmatched junction bases: 2. CDR3 size: 15 residues. The CDR3 spells CASSLTGQGDTEAFF. As DNA, the CDR3 is TGCGCCAGCAGCTTGACGGGACAGGGGGACACTGAAGCTTTCTTT.

This clone has more than one count but fewer than ten. The chain recombines TRBV5-1 with TRBJ2-2; 8 bases align to TRBD2. Germline loops: CDR1 SGHRS, CDR2 YFSETQ. CDR3 length: 17 amino acids. J gave up 1 base and V 4 bases, and 9 bases lay outside the gene matches. This CDR3 is CASSPGGLAVNTGELFF. The CDR3 DNA reads as TGCGCCAGCAGCCCGGGGGGGCTAGCAGTGAACACCGGGGAGCTGTTTTTT. Supplemented by reference TRBV5-1 and TRBJ2-2, the full variable domain reads KAGVTQTPRYLIKTRGQQVTLSCSPISGHRSVSWYQQTPGQGLQFLFEYFSETQRNKGNFPGRFSGRQFSNSRSEMNVSTLELGDSALYLCASSPGGLAVNTGELFFGEGSRLTVL.

This clone was seen ten or more times. The chain recombines TRBV15 with TRBJ2-3, with D perhaps TRBD1 (6 bases). Trimming cost V 0 bases and J 1 base, with 11 bases left between them. This CDR3 has 16 residues. Germline V gives CDR1 LNHNV, CDR2 YYDKDF (reference sequence). As DNA, the CDR3 is TGTGCCACCAGCAGAGATCAACAGGGAGGCACAGATACGCAGTATTTT. The encoded protein is CATSRDQQGGTDTQYF.

The CDR3 DNA is TGCAGCGTCCGCAAAGCGGAATTCCAAGAGACCCAGTACTTC. Its protein is CSVRKAEFQETQYF. The V gene is TRBV29-1, the J gene TRBJ2-5; D may be TRBD2 (5 bases). The CDR3 spans 14 residues. Germline V CDR1 and CDR2: SQVTM, ANQGSEA. V lost 6 bases and J lost 1, with 15 bases in between.

This clone was detected only a few times. The V and J genes are TRBV6-1 and TRBJ2-7, with TRBD1 matching over 9 bases. This CDR3 has 15 amino acids. Germline loops: CDR1 MNHNS, CDR2 SASEGT. Trimming took 5 bases from V and 3 from J; bases not matched to a gene: 8. CDR3 sequence: CASSRGQGTNYEQYF. The CDR3 DNA follows: TGTGCCAGCAGTCGCGGACAGGGGACGAACTACGAGCAGTACTTC.

For this clone: A clone one base away is much larger, so this may be a read error. V usage is TRBV4-2 and J usage is TRBJ2-1, with TRBD2 identical over 7 bases. This CDR3 has 12 residues. J was trimmed by 9 bases and V by 1 base; bases with no gene match: 0. Per germline, CDR1 LGHNA and CDR2 YNFKEQ. The CDR3 sequence is CASSQAGGEQFF. The DNA for the CDR3 is TGTGCCAGCAGCCAAGCGGGAGGTGAGCAGTTCTTC.

This clone was seen more than once but under ten times. This likely traces to a read error, being one base from a far larger clone. The V gene is TRBV28, the J gene TRBJ2-2, with D hard to call. Germline lookup yields CDR1 MDHEN and CDR2 SYDVKM. This CDR3 contains 13 residues. The germline V and J ends were trimmed by 2 bases and 0 bases, with 1 base remaining between them. The CDR3 bases are TGTGCCAGCAGTTTACCGAACACCGGGGAGCTGTTTTTT. This codes for CASSLPNTGELFF.

The CDR3 DNA reads TGTGCCAGCAGCTTATCTGAGGGTCAGCCCCAGCATTTT. It specifies CASSLSEGQPQHF. The rearrangement links TRBV11-2 to TRBJ1-5; D is unclear. The CDR3 covers 13 residues. CDR1 SGHAT and CDR2 FQNNGV come from the germline V gene. Between the trimmed V and J ends, which lost 2 bases and 6 bases, there was a span of 8 bases.

This rearrangement joins TRBV28 to TRBJ2-5, with 9 bases lining up with TRBD1. CDR1 and CDR2 (germline): MDHEN, SYDVKM. The CDR3 consists of 16 residues. The V and J ends lost 3 bases and 11 bases, in that order; junction bases with no gene match: 16. In DNA, the CDR3 is TGTGCCAGCAGTTTGCTCGGGACAGGGACGAGGGGGGAGCAGTACTTC. Translated: CASSLLGTGTRGEQYF.

The chain joins TRBV9 to TRBJ2-5, with D tentatively TRBD1 or TRBD2 (5 bases each). V was shortened by 0 bases and J by 1 base, with 10 bases between the two germline ends. This CDR3 has 15 amino acids. The germline V gene has CDR1 SGDLS and CDR2 YYNGEE. CDR3 amino acids: CASSVGSGPQETQYF. The DNA for the CDR3 is TGTGCCAGCAGCGTAGGATCGGGGCCCCAAGAGACCCAGTACTTC.

Ten or more counts support this clone. This chain joins TRBV29-1 and TRBJ2-7; no firm D call. This CDR3 has 12 amino acids. Germline loops: CDR1 SQVTM, CDR2 ANQGSEA. The CDR3 is CSIQVISYEQYF. In DNA, the CDR3 is TGCAGTATCCAGGTTATCTCCTACGAGCAGTACTTC.

This clone was detected only a few times. The chain couples TRBV28 to TRBJ2-2, with a possible D match to TRBD2 (7 bases). Germline V CDR1 and CDR2: MDHEN, SYDVKM. This CDR3 has 15 residues. Trimming took 1 base from V and 7 from J, leaving 13 bases between them. The CDR3 spells CASSLSGGRGGELFF. Written as DNA, the CDR3 is TGTGCCAGCAGTTTATCCGGGGGGCGCGGCGGGGAGCTGTTTTTT.